This paragraph reports one T cell receptor beta chain. The CDR3 totals 15 residues. Trimming pared 1 base from V and 1 base from J, leaving 11 bases between. CDR1 is SGHTA and CDR2 is FQGNSA in the germline V gene. Libraries were prepared by immunoSEQ multiplex PCR; TCRdb keeps only in-frame clonotypes and omits some of them. This sample has just under 20,000 clones, with roughly 82% found just once. These data come from a study of OX40 agonist ivuxolimab in advanced cancers. Study-wide context: Ivuxolimab, an antibody that agonizes OX40 (CD134), was administered to the patients. The dose-escalation cohort was roughly 83% male, with a mean age of approximately 61 years, ranging roughly 20 to 90.

The sequence derives from an adult with an advanced solid tumor such as melanoma, head and neck, liver or kidney cancer. Material: CD4+ or CD8+ T cells sorted from blood, obtained in a trial of the OX40 agonist ivuxolimab. The rearrangement joins TRBV7-2 to TRBJ2-7; D call uncertain. The CDR3 reads CASSLGQGPSYEQYF. CDR3 nucleotides: TGTGCCAGCAGCTTAGGACAAGGCCCTTCCTACGAGCAGTACTTC.